One sample yielded the 28 T cell receptor beta chains listed below, sequenced in a study of blood T cell repertoires in COVID-19. The method was immunoSEQ multiplex PCR; TCRdb's version includes in-frame clones alone and lacks a portion of them. The top ten clones hold over 1.2% of a sample with a few hundred thousand clones, 84% of them seen once. Sequenced sample: peripheral blood. The receptors were gathered from a woman in her thirties or forties who had recovered from COVID-19.

The chain has TRBV2 and TRBJ2-2; D remains ambiguous. The V end was cut by 1 base, the J end by 4 bases, with 7 bases between. CDR1 is SNHLY and CDR2 is FYNNEI in the germline V gene. CDR3 size: 14 residues. CDR3 nucleotides: TGTGCCAGCAGTGAAGACGGTTTCACCGGGGAGCTGTTTTTT. It translates to CASSEDGFTGELFF.

In the case of this clone: Since a much larger clone is just one base distant, this may be a read error. This CDR3 is also generated by other DNA sequences in the sample. The J gene is TRBJ1-1, the V gene TRBV7-2; TRBD1 matches 9 bases. Germline trimming cut 5 bases from V and 3 bases from J; bases unmatched to any gene: 1. Germline V gene data show CDR1 as SGHTA and CDR2 as FQGNSA. The CDR3 runs to 13 residues. The CDR3 bases are TGTGCCAGCAGCAGACAGGGGGACACTGAAGCTTTCTTT. Protein product: CASSRQGDTEAFF.

The chain carries TRBV2 and TRBJ1-1; D might be TRBD1 (5 bases). CDR1 SNHLY and CDR2 FYNNEI come from the germline V gene. CDR3 size: 13 residues. Trimming left V 4 bases short and J 3 bases short, with 9 bases between. CDR3 sequence: CASSGQGYTEAFF. The CDR3 DNA reads as TGTGCCAGCAGTGGTCAGGGATACACTGAAGCTTTCTTT.

The chain employs TRBV6-5 and TRBJ2-1, with D maybe TRBD1 (6 bases). The CDR3 is 12 amino acids. In germline, CDR1 is MNHEY, CDR2 SVGAGI. V was cut by 5 bases and J by 12 bases, with 14 bases left in between. This CDR3 reads CASSNRDQGQFF. The CDR3 DNA reads as TGTGCCAGCAGTAACAGGGATCAGGGGCAGTTCTTC.

The chain joins TRBV9 to TRBJ1-2, with D perhaps TRBD1 (6 bases). V was shortened by 0 bases and J by 6 bases, with 18 bases between the two germline ends. There are 16 residues in the CDR3. The germline V gene has CDR1 SGDLS and CDR2 YYNGEE. The DNA for the CDR3 is TGTGCCAGCAGCGTAGATCACAGGGTGTCCCTGAATGGCTACACCTTC. Translating it yields CASSVDHRVSLNGYTF.

This clone was detected only once. The rearrangement links TRBV3-1 (or the pseudogene TRBV3-2) to TRBJ2-2, with TRBD1 identical over 7 bases. This CDR3 spans 17 amino acids. V lost 0 bases and J lost 1; bases outside the gene matches: 5. Germline V lookup: CDR1 LGHDT, CDR2 YNNKEL (reference sequence). The CDR3 loop reads CASSQDGDSQNTGELFF. CDR3 in DNA: TGTGCCAGCAGCCAAGATGGGGACAGTCAGAACACCGGGGAGCTGTTTTTT.

The rearrangement uses TRBV10-3 and TRBJ2-7, with D maybe TRBD1 (6 bases). Trimming shortened V by 5 bases and J by 4 bases, and 12 bases separated the two germline ends. CDR3 size: 13 residues. Germline CDR1 ENHRY, CDR2 SYGVKD. In nucleotides, the CDR3 is TGTGCCATCAGTACGGACAGTTTATACGAGCAGTACTTC. This translates into CAISTDSLYEQYF.

V usage is TRBV19 and J usage is TRBJ2-5, with D tentatively TRBD1 (5 bases). The CDR3 is made up of 13 amino acids. Germline assignment: CDR1 LNHDA and CDR2 SQIVND (reference sequence). Trimming pared 6 bases from V and 5 bases from J, leaving 13 bases between. The CDR3: CASRPSGLETQYF. The DNA for the CDR3 is TGTGCCAGTAGACCCTCAGGGCTGGAGACCCAGTACTTC.

This clone appeared once. V is TRBV18 and J is TRBJ1-2; weak D call: TRBD1 (6 bases). Trimming removed 8 bases from V and 6 bases from J, with 16 bases in between. The CDR3 extends over 13 amino acids. CDR1 KGHSH and CDR2 LQKENI come from the germline V gene. DNA of the CDR3: TGTGCCAGCACTGAAAACAGGGATGATGGCTACACCTTC. Its protein product is CASTENRDDGYTF.

Only one count was recorded for this clone. The J gene is TRBJ1-1, the V gene TRBV5-1, with no clear D. CDR1 and CDR2 from the germline V gene are SGHRS and YFSETQ. The CDR3 sequence is 18 residues long. Trimming removed 1 base at V and 2 bases at J, with 21 bases between. The CDR3 DNA is TGCGCCAGCAGCTTGTTTGGTACTCGGGGTAATACAAACACTGAAGCTTTCTTT. This encodes CASSLFGTRGNTNTEAFF.

The genes are TRBV6-5 and TRBJ1-2; weak D call: TRBD1 (5 bases). The CDR3 has 13 amino acids. Germline V gene sequence: CDR1 MNHEY, CDR2 SVGAGI. V lost 6 bases to trimming and J lost 2 bases, with 10 bases between them. The CDR3 DNA is TGTGCCAGCAGACAGGAAATAAACTATGGCTACACCTTC. This sequence encodes CASRQEINYGYTF.

The V call is TRBV9, the J call TRBJ1-6; TRBD1 agrees at 9 bases. This CDR3 has 14 amino acids. Germline CDR1 is SGDLS and CDR2 is YYNGEE. V lost 4 bases and J lost 7; bases outside the gene matches: 3. This chain's CDR3 is CASSSGQGNSPLHF. As DNA, the CDR3 is TGTGCCAGCAGCTCGGGACAGGGCAATTCACCCCTCCACTTT.

The chain has TRBV29-1 and TRBJ2-2; a weak D match, TRBD2 (6 bases). The CDR3 runs to 14 residues. From germline, CDR1 is SQVTM and CDR2 ANQGSEA. V lost 7 bases and J 3 bases, leaving 15 bases between the germline ends. The CDR3 nucleotides are TGCAGCGCCCTACCTAGCGTTGACACCGGGGAGCTGTTTTTT. Translated, it gives CSALPSVDTGELFF.

J is TRBJ2-1 and V is TRBV5-1; 11 nucleotides match TRBD2. The germline V gene has CDR1 SGHRS and CDR2 YFSETQ. The V and J ends lost 3 bases and 9 bases, in that order; junction bases with no gene match: 11. The CDR3 loop spans 16 amino acids. The CDR3 is CASSSGTSGLGGEQFF. The CDR3 DNA follows: TGCGCCAGCAGCTCAGGGACTAGCGGTTTAGGCGGTGAGCAGTTCTTC.

This clone was observed a few times. This chain uses TRBV3-1 (or the pseudogene TRBV3-2) with TRBJ1-4; 8 bases agree with TRBD1. From germline, CDR1 is LGHDT and CDR2 YNNKEL (reference sequence). There are 14 residues in the CDR3. With V trimmed by 4 bases and J by 8 bases, 6 bases remained unmatched. CDR3 DNA sequence: TGTGCCAGCAGCCCCCGGGACAGGTCAGAAAAACTGTTTTTT. Translating it yields CASSPRDRSEKLFF.

The CDR3 region is CASSESAGRGDGAFF. The CDR3 nucleotides are TGCGCCAGCAGTGAGTCGGCGGGCAGGGGCGACGGAGCTTTCTTT. The chain couples TRBV10-2 to TRBJ1-1, with a tentative D call TRBD1 (6 bases). The CDR3 sequence is 15 residues long. V dropped 0 bases and J dropped 10 bases, with 18 bases sitting between them. Per germline, CDR1 WSHSY and CDR2 SAAADI.

A remark on this clone: The junction departs from germline at one end; a sequencing error may be responsible. The chain recombines TRBV7-7 with TRBJ2-3; D ambiguous. The CDR3 has 14 amino acids. Germline V CDR1 and CDR2: SSHAT, FNYEAQ (reference sequence). The CDR3 sequence is CASSPDFTTDTQYF. As DNA, the CDR3 is TGTGCTAGCAGCCCAGACTTTACCACAGATACGCAGTATTTT.

This chain joins TRBV11-3 and TRBJ1-2; D might be TRBD1 (6 bases). This CDR3 has 13 residues. Germline V gives CDR1 SGHNT, CDR2 YENEEA. Trimming left V 2 bases short and J 8 bases short, with 12 bases between. The CDR3 DNA follows: TGTGCCAGCAGCTTAATCAGGGGAGCCGGCTACACCTTC. Its translation: CASSLIRGAGYTF.

This chain links TRBV19 with TRBJ1-2; D is ambiguous. This CDR3 contains 14 residues. The ends were cut back, 6 bases at V and 0 bases at J, with 11 bases in the middle. In germline, CDR1 is LNHDA, CDR2 SQIVND (reference sequence). The CDR3 DNA follows: TGTGCCAGTAGCGACTACCCGGCTAACTATGGCTACACCTTC. Translated, it gives CASSDYPANYGYTF.

This clone came up a few times. V is TRBV6-1 and J is TRBJ2-3, with 12 bases aligning to TRBD2. The J segment lost 0 bases and the V segment lost 1 base, leaving 11 bases of the junction unmatched. This CDR3 has 20 residues. Germline V gives CDR1 MNHNS, CDR2 SASEGT. The CDR3, as DNA: TGTGCCAGCAGTGAAGAGTATTGGACTAGCGGGGATTCTAGCACAGATACGCAGTATTTT. Encoded protein: CASSEEYWTSGDSSTDTQYF.

The chain uses TRBV19 and TRBJ2-3, with D unclear. V lost 4 bases and J 2 bases, leaving 7 bases between the germline ends. The CDR3 totals 13 residues. CDR1 LNHDA and CDR2 SQIVND come from the germline V gene (reference sequence). The CDR3, as DNA: TGTGCCAGTAGTAACCAGGTCACAGATACGCAGTATTTT. Amino acid sequence: CASSNQVTDTQYF.

The gene calls are TRBV28 and TRBJ1-3; D call uncertain. The CDR3 totals 13 residues. Trimming cost V 9 bases and J 1 base, with 10 bases left between them. Germline V gene lookup returns CDR1 MDHEN and CDR2 SYDVKM. The CDR3 here is CASQVYSGNTIYF. The DNA of the CDR3 is TGTGCCAGTCAGGTTTATTCTGGAAACACCATATATTTT.

This chain connects TRBV7-2 to TRBJ1-4; 11 positions match TRBD1. The germline V gene has CDR1 SGHTA and CDR2 FQGNSA. Unmatched junction bases numbered 12, after V lost 5 bases and J lost 10 bases. The length of the CDR3 is 16 residues. DNA for the CDR3: TGTGCCAGCAGCGCCGACGGGGGGACAGGGGGAGGAAAACTGTTTTTT. It yields the protein CASSADGGTGGGKLFF.

The rearrangement links TRBV7-3 to TRBJ2-2, with D hard to call. The CDR3 sequence is 13 residues long. Germline assignment: CDR1 SGHTA and CDR2 FQGTGA. Between the trimmed V and J ends, which lost 2 bases and 3 bases, there was a span of 4 bases. The CDR3 protein is CASSLHYTGELFF. CDR3 in DNA: TGTGCCAGCAGCTTACATTACACCGGGGAGCTGTTTTTT.

V usage is TRBV2 and J usage is TRBJ1-4; D remains unclear. The CDR3 length is 12 residues. From germline, CDR1 is SNHLY and CDR2 FYNNEI. The V end lost 3 bases, the J end lost 8 bases, and 7 bases lay between the germline ends. CDR3 residues: CASSDPREKLFF. DNA for the CDR3: TGTGCCAGCAGTGACCCCCGGGAAAAACTGTTTTTT.

The chain joins TRBV19 to TRBJ2-7; weak D call: TRBD2 (5 bases). Trimming removed 3 bases at V and 0 bases at J, with 9 bases between. CDR1 LNHDA and CDR2 SQIVND come from the germline V gene (reference sequence). The CDR3 spans 14 residues. Written as DNA, the CDR3 is TGTGCCAGTAGTATCGGCACTAGCTCCTACGAGCAGTACTTC. This gives the protein CASSIGTSSYEQYF.

In this sample, this clone turned up a few times. The chain joins TRBV28 to TRBJ2-7, with TRBD1 matching over 10 bases. The CDR3 has 16 amino acids. J was trimmed by 4 bases and V by 5 bases; bases with no gene match: 11. Per the germline V gene, CDR1 is MDHEN and CDR2 is SYDVKM. The CDR3 reads CASSVTGTGDFYEQYF. The CDR3 DNA is TGTGCCAGCAGTGTCACCGGGACAGGGGATTTTTACGAGCAGTACTTC.

The V call is TRBV6-6, the J call TRBJ2-5; TRBD2 agrees at 9 bases. Germline V gene data show CDR1 as MNHNY and CDR2 as SVGAGI (reference sequence). The CDR3 is made up of 15 amino acids. With 7 bases clipped from V and 5 bases from J, the junction kept 11 bases outside the gene matches. In DNA form, the CDR3 reads TGTGCCAGCATATGGGGTAGCGGGGGACGGGAGACCCAGTACTTC. This gives the protein CASIWGSGGRETQYF.